This TCR beta chain was recorded in a study of T cells in Graves' hyperthyroidism and ophthalmopathy. CDR3 length: 15 amino acids. Trimming removed 5 bases from V and 4 bases from J; junction bases left unmatched: 5. Amplification yielded TCR beta CDR3 regions, with RNA transcripts as the source. HTBI primers were employed in a first-round RT-PCR of the TCR CDR3. TCRdb re-called the multiplex PCR reads through MiXCR, storing one row per CDR3 protein. Of a few hundred thousand distinct CDR3 sequences detected, under 60% appear once; the ten largest clones hold 6.5% to 9%. The genes are TRBV12-3 or TRBV12-4 and TRBJ2-5, with 12 bases matching TRBD1. Sequencing was carried out using peripheral blood or thyroid tissue (not recorded which). This receptor was taken from a woman under 30 with Graves' hyperthyroidism. The CDR3 protein is CASSIRDRGLETQYF. CDR3 bases: TGTGCCAGCAGTATCCGGGACAGGGGGCTAGAGACCCAGTACTTC.